The present TCR beta chain was sequenced within a study of blood T cells in healthy people across ages. Drawn from each donor were ten milliliters of peripheral blood. Next came a second PCR, run for roughly 7 to 12 cycles, which used a sample-barcoded 5' primer along with a J-beta primer mix. Every sample produced at least 2.5 million CDR3-containing paired-end reads. Each CDR3 protein is one row after TCRdb ran MiXCR on the 5' RACE reads. This table has around 870,000 distinct CDR3 sequences, about 30% appearing once. The CDR3 extends over 16 amino acids. The V and J ends lost 2 bases and 0 bases respectively, with 13 bases between them. Looked up from germline, CDR1 is MNHEY and CDR2 is SVGAGI.

The receptor was derived from a woman older than 75 in good health. The rearrangement uses TRBV6-5 and TRBJ1-1, with D possibly being TRBD1 (6 bases). The sequenced sample was blood. The CDR3 DNA follows: TGTGCCAGCAGTTACGGAGGGGGGAGAATGAACACTGAAGCTTTCTTT. As protein: CASSYGGGRMNTEAFF.